This T cell receptor (beta chain) was observed in a study of blood T cells in healthy people across ages. Study results and caveats: Diversity of TCR beta correlated strongly with naive T cell percentage.

Primers used in a second PCR of about 7 to 11 cycles were a sample-barcoded 5' primer and a J-beta primer mix. TCRdb redid the calling of the 5' RACE reads with MiXCR, one entry per CDR3 protein. The sample holds around 990,000 distinct CDR3 sequences, about two fifths seen once. A remark on this clonotype: Its antigen is undetermined. A much larger clone lies one base from this, so it may be a read error.

Researchers isolated at least 7 million PBMCs per sample. Sequenced input: blood. This TCR was recovered from a man aged 18 to 30 in good health.

In DNA form, the CDR3 reads TGTGCCAGCAGTGCTTATGGGAGGGACGACGAGCAGTTCTTC. This sequence encodes CASSAYGRDDEQFF. The chain links TRBV27 to TRBJ2-1; 7 bases are shared with TRBD2. From germline, CDR1 is MNHEY and CDR2 SMNVEV (reference sequence). This CDR3 has 14 residues. After removal of 5 bases from V and 10 bases from J, the junction contained 11 bases not matched to a gene.